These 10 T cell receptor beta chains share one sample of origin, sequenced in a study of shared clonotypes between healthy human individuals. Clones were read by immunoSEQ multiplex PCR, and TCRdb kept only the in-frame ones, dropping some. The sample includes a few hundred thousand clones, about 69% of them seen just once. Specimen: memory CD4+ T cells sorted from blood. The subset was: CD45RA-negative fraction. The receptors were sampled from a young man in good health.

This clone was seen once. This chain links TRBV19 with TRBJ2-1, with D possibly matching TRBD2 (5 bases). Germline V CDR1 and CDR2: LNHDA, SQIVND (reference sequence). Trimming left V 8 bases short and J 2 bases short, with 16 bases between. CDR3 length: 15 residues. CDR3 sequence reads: CASLARGAPYNEQFF. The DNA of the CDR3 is TGTGCCAGTCTCGCCCGGGGAGCGCCCTACAATGAGCAGTTCTTC.

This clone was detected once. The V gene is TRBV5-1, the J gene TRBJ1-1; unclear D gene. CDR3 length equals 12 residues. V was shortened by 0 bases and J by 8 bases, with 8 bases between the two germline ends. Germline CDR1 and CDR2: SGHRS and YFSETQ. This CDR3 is CASSLEGYEAFF. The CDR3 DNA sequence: TGCGCCAGCAGCTTGGAAGGGTACGAAGCTTTCTTT. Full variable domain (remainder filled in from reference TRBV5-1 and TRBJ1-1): KAGVTQTPRYLIKTRGQQVTLSCSPISGHRSVSWYQQTPGQGLQFLFEYFSETQRNKGNFPGRFSGRQFSNSRSEMNVSTLELGDSALYLCASSLEGYEAFFGQGTRLTVV.

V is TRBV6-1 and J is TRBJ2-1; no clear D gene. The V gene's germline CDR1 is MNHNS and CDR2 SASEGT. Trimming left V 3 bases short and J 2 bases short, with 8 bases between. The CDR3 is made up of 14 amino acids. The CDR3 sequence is CASSDGTPYNEQFF. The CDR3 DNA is TGTGCCAGCAGTGATGGTACCCCCTACAATGAGCAGTTCTTC.

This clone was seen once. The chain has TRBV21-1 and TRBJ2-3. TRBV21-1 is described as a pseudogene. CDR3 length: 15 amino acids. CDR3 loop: CASSSPDSHPDTQYF. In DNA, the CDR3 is TGTGCCAGCAGCTCCCCAGATAGTCATCCAGATACGCAGTATTTT.

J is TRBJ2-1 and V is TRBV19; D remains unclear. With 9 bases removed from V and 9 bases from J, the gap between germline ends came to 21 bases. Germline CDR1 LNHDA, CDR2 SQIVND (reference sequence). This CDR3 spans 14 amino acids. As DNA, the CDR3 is TGTGCCAGCTCACGCGACGCAAGCTTTGGTGAGCAGTTCTTC. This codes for CASSRDASFGEQFF.

The DNA of the CDR3 is TGTGCCAGCAGTATCGGGACAGGGGTGAATCAGCCCCAGCATTTT. Translating gives CASSIGTGVNQPQHF. This rearrangement joins TRBV2 to TRBJ1-5, with TRBD1 identical over 10 bases. This CDR3 comprises 15 residues. Germline V gene sequence: CDR1 SNHLY, CDR2 FYNNEI. With 5 bases clipped from V and 4 bases from J, the junction kept 5 bases outside the gene matches.

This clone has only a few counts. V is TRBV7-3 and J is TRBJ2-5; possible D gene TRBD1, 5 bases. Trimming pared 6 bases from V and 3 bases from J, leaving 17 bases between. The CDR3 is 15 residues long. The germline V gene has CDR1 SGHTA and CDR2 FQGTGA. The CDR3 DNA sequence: TGTGCCAGCAGTATCAACGGACACCCAAAAGAGACCCAGTACTTC. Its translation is CASSINGHPKETQYF.

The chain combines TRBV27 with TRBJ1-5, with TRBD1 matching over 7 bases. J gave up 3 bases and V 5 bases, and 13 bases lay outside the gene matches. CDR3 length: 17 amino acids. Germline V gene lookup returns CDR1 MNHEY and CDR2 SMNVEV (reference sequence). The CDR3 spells CASSPQLTGLTNQPQHF. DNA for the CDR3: TGTGCCAGCAGTCCACAACTGACAGGGTTGACCAATCAGCCCCAGCATTTT.

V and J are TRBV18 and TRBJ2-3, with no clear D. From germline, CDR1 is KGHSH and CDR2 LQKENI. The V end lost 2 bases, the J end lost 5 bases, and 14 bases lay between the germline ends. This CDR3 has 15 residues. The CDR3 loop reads CASSPMAPPQDTQYF. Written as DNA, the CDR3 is TGTGCCAGCTCACCAATGGCCCCCCCCCAAGATACGCAGTATTTT.

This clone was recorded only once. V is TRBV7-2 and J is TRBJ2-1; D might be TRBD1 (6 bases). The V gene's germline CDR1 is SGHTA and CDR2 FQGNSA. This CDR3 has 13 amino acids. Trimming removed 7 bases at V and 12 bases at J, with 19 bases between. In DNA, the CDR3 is TGTGCCAGCAACCCTCTGCCTGGGACACCGCAGTTCTTC. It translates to CASNPLPGTPQFF.